A selection of T cell receptor beta chains follows, all from one sample in a study of cytotoxic CD8 clonotypes in ibrutinib-treated CLL. Repertoires were generated with immunoSEQ multiplex PCR, while TCRdb's copy carries only in-frame clones and drops some. The table has more than 150,000 clones, around three quarters seen once. The sequencing here drew on PBMCs, taken after 24 months of ibrutinib treatment. These receptor sequences come from a human donor with chronic lymphocytic leukemia. The CDR3 runs from the conserved cysteine through the conserved F or W. Fields, in order: clone size, V gene, CDR3 protein. Only some rows state a clone size, as once, few, many or a class for expanded clones.

NA TRBV6-5 CASTVGVGQPQHF
NA TRBV2 CASSDVVHEQYF
few TRBV18 CASSSRDRVIHIQYF
NA TRBV29-1 CSVDRTSGSINEQFF
NA TRBV7-7 CASSMIAGGGNEQFF
NA TRBV5-1 CASSSLSPPNTEAFF
few TRBV27 CASSLSLTSPYEQYF
NA TRBV19 CASKGQGALFQPQHF
NA TRBV7-2 CASSLVNSYEQYF
NA TRBV6-5 CASTSGQASRGQYF
NA TRBV5-1 CASSYDPGTSNGYTF
NA TRBV9 CASSVETTSYNEQFF
few TRBV28 CASRRQGYYEQYF
few TRBV2 CASSEPRAGATNEKLFF
NA TRBV18 CASSPDRAIQPQHF
NA TRBV15 CATSRGQDFSYQETQYF
NA TRBV9 CASSDKETQYF
once TRBV9 CASSVVLGHTEAFF
NA TRBV6-5 CASTQGRGGEKLFF
NA TRBV15 CATSSVSDTQYF
NA TRBV7-8 CASSPPGTGYNEQFF
NA TRBV28 CASSLTTLLFF
NA TRBV5-6 CASSLVTSIIFADTQYF
NA TRBV20-1 CSASPGDGYTF
few TRBV11-2 CASSPGLAGAYEQYF
NA TRBV15 CATSREGRYNEQFF